This T cell receptor (beta chain) comes out of a study of response to subunit inactivated influenza vaccine. General study points: After each seasonal influenza vaccination, few new T cells are recruited, the authors suggested.

TCRdb recomputed calls from the RT-PCR reads with MiXCR, one row per CDR3 protein. Of over 800,000 distinct CDR3 sequences listed, around 20% were seen once; the top ten hold 10%. As regards this clonotype: Antigen unknown.

Deletions cut 6 bases from V and 9 bases from J, with 18 bases between. From germline, CDR1 is DFQATT and CDR2 SNEGSKA (reference sequence). The CDR3 contains 12 residues. The input for sequencing was PBMCs from blood, taken more than 4 days after vaccination. The chain uses TRBV20-1 and TRBJ2-7; possibly TRBD1 for D (5 bases). This TCR was sampled from a man in his fifties or sixties who received an inactivated influenza vaccine. Written as DNA, the CDR3 is TGCAGTGCATCTAAGCAGGGAAGGGGGCAGTACTTC. Residues: CSASKQGRGQYF.